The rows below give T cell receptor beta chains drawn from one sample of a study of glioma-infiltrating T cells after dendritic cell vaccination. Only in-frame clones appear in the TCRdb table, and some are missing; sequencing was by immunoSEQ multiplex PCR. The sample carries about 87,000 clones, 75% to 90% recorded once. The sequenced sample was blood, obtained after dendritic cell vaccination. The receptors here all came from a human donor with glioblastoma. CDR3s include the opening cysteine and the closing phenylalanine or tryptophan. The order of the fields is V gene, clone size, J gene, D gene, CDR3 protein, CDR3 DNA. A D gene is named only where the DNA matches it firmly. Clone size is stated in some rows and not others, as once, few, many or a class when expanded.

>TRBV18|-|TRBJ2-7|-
CASSPIQGNYEQYF
TGTGCCAGCTCACCCATCCAGGGAAACTACGAGCAGTACTTC
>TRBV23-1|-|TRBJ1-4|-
CASSQSEGRGEKLFF
TGCGCCAGCAGTCAATCCGAGGGTCGGGGTGAAAAACTGTTTTTT
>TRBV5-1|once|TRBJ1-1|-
CASSLAQFNTEAFF
TGCGCCAGCAGCTTGGCCCAGTTCAACACTGAAGCTTTCTTT
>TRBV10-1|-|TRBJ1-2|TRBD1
CASPLEGACGYTF
TGCGCCAGCCCCCTGGAGGGGGCTTGTGGCTACACCTTC
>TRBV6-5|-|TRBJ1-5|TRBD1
CASRADRGQPQHF
TGTGCCAGCAGAGCGGACAGGGGACAGCCCCAGCATTTT
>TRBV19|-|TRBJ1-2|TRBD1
CASSGDRGANYGYTF
TGTGCCAGTAGTGGAGACAGGGGAGCTAACTATGGCTACACCTTC
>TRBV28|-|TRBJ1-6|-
CASNTTPSYNSPLHF
TGTGCCAGCAACACTACACCTTCCTATAATTCACCCCTCCACTTT
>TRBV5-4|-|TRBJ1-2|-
CASSLGPAGDYGYTF
TGTGCCAGCAGCTTGGGCCCGGCAGGGGACTATGGCTACACCTTC
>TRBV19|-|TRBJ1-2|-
CASSRAGDGYGYTF
TGTGCCAGTAGTAGGGCGGGGGATGGCTATGGCTACACCTTC
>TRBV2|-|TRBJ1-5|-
CASKRGGAWPQHF
TGTGCCAGCAAGAGAGGGGGGGCATGGCCCCAGCATTTT
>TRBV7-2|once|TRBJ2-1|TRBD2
CASSSIAGLDNEQFF
TGTGCCAGCAGCTCCATAGCGGGGCTAGACAATGAGCAGTTCTTC
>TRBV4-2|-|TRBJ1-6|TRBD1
CASSQADRDHSPLHF
TGTGCCAGCAGCCAAGCCGACAGGGATCATTCACCCCTCCACTTT
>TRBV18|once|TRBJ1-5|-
CASSPTEVYSNQPQHF
TGTGCCAGCTCACCCACTGAAGTTTATAGCAATCAGCCCCAGCATTTT
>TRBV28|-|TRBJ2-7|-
CASSLQGGEQYF
TGTGCCAGCAGTTTGCAGGGCGGCGAGCAGTACTTC
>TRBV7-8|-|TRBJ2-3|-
CASSLVGAGTDTQYF
TGTGCCAGCAGCTTAGTAGGGGCCGGCACAGATACGCAGTATTTT
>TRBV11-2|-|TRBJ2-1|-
CASSLVQTGVFF
TGTGCCAGCAGCTTAGTACAGACGGGGGTGTTCTTC
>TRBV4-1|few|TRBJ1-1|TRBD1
CASSSAGGTEAFF
TGCGCCAGCAGCTCCGCAGGGGGCACTGAAGCTTTCTTT
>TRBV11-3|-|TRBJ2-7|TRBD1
CASSTGGREQYF
TGTGCCAGCAGCACAGGGGGTAGGGAGCAGTACTTC
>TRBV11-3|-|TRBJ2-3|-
CASSGGTADTQYF
TGTGCCAGCAGCGGGGGGACAGCAGATACGCAGTATTTT
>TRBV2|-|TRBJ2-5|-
CASRDSRQETQYF
TGTGCCAGCAGGGACTCACGCCAAGAGACCCAGTACTTC
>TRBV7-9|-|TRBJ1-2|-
CASSLTGERYGYTF
TGTGCCAGCAGCTTAACCGGGGAACGGTATGGCTACACCTTC
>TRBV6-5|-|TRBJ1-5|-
CASSDTGRPQHF
TGTGCCAGCAGTGACACAGGGCGGCCCCAGCATTTT
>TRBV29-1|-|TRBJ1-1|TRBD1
CSVGQGAVDTEAFF
TGCAGCGTGGGACAGGGGGCGGTGGACACTGAAGCTTTCTTT
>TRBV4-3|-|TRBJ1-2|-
CASSHSGDSGDYGYTF
TGCGCCAGCAGCCACTCGGGAGATTCGGGGGACTATGGCTACACCTTC
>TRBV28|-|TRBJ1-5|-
CASRSAEVSPQHF
TGTGCCAGCAGGTCCGCAGAGGTATCGCCCCAGCATTTT
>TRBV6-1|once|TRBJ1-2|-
CASSEIAGSNYGYTF
TGTGCCAGCAGTGAAATCGCAGGCTCTAACTATGGCTACACCTTC